The T cell receptor (beta chain) under discussion was sequenced for a study of regulatory T cells in long-lasting Graves disease. Findings and limits, study-wide: Persistent-disease Graves' patients showed less TCR diversity than new cases. It was in persistent disease that TRBV28, TRBJ1-2 and TRBJ2-5 were favored.

Researchers made TCR beta libraries by using iRepertoire HTBI primers and running Arm-PCR on CDR3 regions. Source study methods: Looking across samples, the authors found approximately 60 TRBV and 14 to 15 TRBJ segments. Each CDR3 protein is one row after TCRdb ran MiXCR on the multiplex PCR reads. These V and J calls originate from TCRdb's pipeline instead of the authors' own analysis. Of about 400,000 distinct CDR3 sequences in the sample, less than 25% were seen once. Of note for this clonotype: Its antigen is undetermined.

Germline V gene data show CDR1 as MDHEN and CDR2 as SYDVKM. This CDR3 is built from 12 residues. Trimming removed 7 bases at V and 6 bases at J, with 11 bases between. Regarding time point: persistent/refractory GD, antithyroid drugs over 5 years with positive TRAb. The TCR library was prepared using RNA isolated from PBMCs. This chain links TRBV28 with TRBJ2-3; D ambiguous. The TCR comes from a female donor with Graves disease. Sequences were derived from peripheral blood mononuclear cells (PBMCs), sampled when the disease was refractory, from a patient treated with antithyroid drugs. In nucleotides, the CDR3 is TGTGCCAGCACCGTCAACGGGGATACGCAGTATTTT. Translation: CASTVNGDTQYF.